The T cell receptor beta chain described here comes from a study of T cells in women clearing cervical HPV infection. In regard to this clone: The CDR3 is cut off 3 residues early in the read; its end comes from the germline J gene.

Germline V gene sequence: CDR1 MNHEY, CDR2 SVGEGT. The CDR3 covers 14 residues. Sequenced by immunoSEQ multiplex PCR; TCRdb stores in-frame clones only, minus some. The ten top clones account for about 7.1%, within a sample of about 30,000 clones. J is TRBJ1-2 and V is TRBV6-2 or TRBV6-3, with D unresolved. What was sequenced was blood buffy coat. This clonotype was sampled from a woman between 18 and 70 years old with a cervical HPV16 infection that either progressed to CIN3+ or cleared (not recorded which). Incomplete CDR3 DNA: TGTGCCAGCAGTTACCTTCCGGAGGCGGGGGGC. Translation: CASSYLPEAGG. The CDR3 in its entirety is CASSYLPEAGGYTF.